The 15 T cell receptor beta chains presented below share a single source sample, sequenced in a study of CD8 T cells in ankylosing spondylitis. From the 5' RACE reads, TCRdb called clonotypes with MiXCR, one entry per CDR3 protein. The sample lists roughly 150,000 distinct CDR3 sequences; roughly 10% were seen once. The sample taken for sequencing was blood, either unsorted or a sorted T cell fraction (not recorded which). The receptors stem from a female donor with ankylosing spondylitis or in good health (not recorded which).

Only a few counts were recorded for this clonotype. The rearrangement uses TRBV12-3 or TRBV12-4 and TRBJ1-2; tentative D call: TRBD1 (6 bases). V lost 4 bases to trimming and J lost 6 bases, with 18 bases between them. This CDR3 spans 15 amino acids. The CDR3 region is CASSWAAGTRDGYTF. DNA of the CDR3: TGTGCCAGCAGTTGGGCTGCCGGGACACGGGATGGCTACACCTTC.

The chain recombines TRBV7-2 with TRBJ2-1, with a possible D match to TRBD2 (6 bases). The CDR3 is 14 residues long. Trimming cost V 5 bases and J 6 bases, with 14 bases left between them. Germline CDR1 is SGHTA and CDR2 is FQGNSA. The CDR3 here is CASSPQGGGNEQFF. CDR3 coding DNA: TGTGCCAGCAGCCCCCAGGGAGGCGGCAATGAGCAGTTCTTC.

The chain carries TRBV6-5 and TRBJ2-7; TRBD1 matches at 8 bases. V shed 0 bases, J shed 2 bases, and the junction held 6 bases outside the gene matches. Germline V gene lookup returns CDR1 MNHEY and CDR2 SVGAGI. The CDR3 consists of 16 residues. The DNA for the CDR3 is TGTGCCAGCAGTTACTCAGGACAGGGCCCTGCCTACGAGCAGTACTTC. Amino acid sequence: CASSYSGQGPAYEQYF.

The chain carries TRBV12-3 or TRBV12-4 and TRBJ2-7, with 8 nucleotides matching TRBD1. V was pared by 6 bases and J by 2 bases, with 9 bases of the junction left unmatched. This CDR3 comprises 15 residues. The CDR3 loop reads CASSPQQGDPYEQYF. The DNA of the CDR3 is TGTGCCAGCAGCCCCCAACAGGGGGATCCCTACGAGCAGTACTTC.

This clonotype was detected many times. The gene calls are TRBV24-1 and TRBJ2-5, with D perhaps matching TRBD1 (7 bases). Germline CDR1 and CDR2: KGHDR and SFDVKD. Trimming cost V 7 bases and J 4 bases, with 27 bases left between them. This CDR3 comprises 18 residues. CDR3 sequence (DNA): TGTGCCACCAGCAATGGAGGGACAGTTCCATTGAAGTTAGAGACCCAGTACTTC. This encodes CATSNGGTVPLKLETQYF.

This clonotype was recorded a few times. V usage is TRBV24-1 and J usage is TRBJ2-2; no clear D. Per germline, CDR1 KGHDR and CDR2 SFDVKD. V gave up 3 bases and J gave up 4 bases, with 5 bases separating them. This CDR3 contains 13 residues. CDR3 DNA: TGTGCCACCAGTGATGGCCTCACCGGGGAGCTGTTTTTT. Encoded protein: CATSDGLTGELFF.

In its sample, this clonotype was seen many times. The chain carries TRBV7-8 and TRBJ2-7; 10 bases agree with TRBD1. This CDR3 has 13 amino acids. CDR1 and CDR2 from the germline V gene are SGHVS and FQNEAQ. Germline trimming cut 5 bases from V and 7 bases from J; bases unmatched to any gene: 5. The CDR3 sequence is CASSLGTGEEQYF. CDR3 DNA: TGTGCCAGCAGCCTCGGGACAGGGGAAGAGCAGTACTTC.

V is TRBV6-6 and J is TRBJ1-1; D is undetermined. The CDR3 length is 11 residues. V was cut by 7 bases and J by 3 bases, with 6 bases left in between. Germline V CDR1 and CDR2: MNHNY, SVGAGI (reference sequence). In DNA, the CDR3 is TGTGCCAGCACCATCGACACTGAAGCTTTCTTT. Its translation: CASTIDTEAFF.

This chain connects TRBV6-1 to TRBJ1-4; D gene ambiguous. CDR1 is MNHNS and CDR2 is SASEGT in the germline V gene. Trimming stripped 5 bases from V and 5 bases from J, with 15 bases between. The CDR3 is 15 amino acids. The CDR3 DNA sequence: TGTGCCAGCAGTCCACAGCCCTTGCCCAATGAAAAACTGTTTTTT. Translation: CASSPQPLPNEKLFF.

The CDR3 nucleotides are TGTGCCAGCAGCCCCCAGGGGGGCAGGGGGCTCCCCTACGAGCAGTACTTC. Translating gives CASSPQGGRGLPYEQYF. This chain uses TRBV11-1 with TRBJ2-7, with 8 bases aligning to TRBD1. Germline V gene data show CDR1 as SGHAT and CDR2 as FQDESV (reference sequence). This CDR3 spans 17 amino acids. Trimming at V came to 5 bases and at J to 2 bases, leaving 14 bases not matched to a gene.

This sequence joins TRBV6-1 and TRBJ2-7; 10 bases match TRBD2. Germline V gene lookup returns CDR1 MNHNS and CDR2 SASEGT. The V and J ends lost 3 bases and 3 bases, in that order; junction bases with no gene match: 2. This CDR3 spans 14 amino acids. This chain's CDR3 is CASSDSSGSYEQYF. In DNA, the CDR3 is TGTGCCAGCAGTGATTCTAGCGGGAGCTACGAGCAGTACTTC.

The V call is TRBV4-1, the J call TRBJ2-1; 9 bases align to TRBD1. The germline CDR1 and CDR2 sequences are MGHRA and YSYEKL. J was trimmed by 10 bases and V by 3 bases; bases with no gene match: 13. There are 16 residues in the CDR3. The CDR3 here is CASSQGSGTGTLEQFF. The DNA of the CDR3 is TGCGCCAGCAGCCAGGGTTCCGGGACAGGGACCCTCGAGCAGTTCTTC.

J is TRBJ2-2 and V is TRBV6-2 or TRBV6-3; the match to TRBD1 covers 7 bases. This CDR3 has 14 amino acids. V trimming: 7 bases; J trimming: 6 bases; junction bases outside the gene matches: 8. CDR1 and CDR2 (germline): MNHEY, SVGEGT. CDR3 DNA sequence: TGTGCCAGCACGAACTACAGGGGACCCGGGGAGCTGTTTTTT. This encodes CASTNYRGPGELFF.

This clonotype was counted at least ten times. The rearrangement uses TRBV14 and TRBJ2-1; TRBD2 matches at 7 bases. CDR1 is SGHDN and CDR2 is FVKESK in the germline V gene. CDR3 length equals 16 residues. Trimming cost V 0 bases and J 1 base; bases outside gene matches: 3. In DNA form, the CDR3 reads TGTGCCAGCAGCCAAGAAGCGGGATGGTCCTACAATGAGCAGTTCTTC. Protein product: CASSQEAGWSYNEQFF.

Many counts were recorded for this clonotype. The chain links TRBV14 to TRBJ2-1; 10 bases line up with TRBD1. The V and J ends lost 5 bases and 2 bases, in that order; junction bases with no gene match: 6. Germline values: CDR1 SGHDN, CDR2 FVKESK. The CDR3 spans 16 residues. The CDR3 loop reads CASSARDRGPYNEQFF. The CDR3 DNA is TGTGCCAGCAGCGCCCGGGACAGGGGTCCCTACAATGAGCAGTTCTTC. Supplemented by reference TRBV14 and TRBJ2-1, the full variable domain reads EAGVTQFPSHSVIEKGQTVTLRCDPISGHDNLYWYRRVMGKEIKFLLHFVKESKQDESGMPNNRFLAERTGGTYSTLKVQPAELEDSGVYFCASSARDRGPYNEQFFGPGTRLTVL.